This T cell receptor beta chain originates from a study of shared clonotypes between healthy human individuals. Study information: There were three CD4 naive, three CD4 memory, two CD8 naive and one CD8 memory plates per donor.

Assay used: immunoSEQ multiplex PCR; TCRdb lists only in-frame clones, some missing. The data show about 2.3 million clones, with around 93% seen just once and around 0.4% held by the top ten. Germline V lookup: CDR1 SNHLY, CDR2 FYNNEI. Unmatched junction bases numbered 12, after V lost 7 bases and J lost 9 bases. CDR3 length: 15 residues. Note on this clone: The antigen remains unidentified.

The study's findings and limits: Although depth was large, rarefaction showed that sequencing of the sorted subsets was incomplete. Larger richness was generally estimated for naive than memory subsets.

The chain joins TRBV2 to TRBJ2-1, with TRBD2 identical over 10 bases. This clonotype originated in a man between 18 and 29 years old in good health. Some clones in this sample may be carry-over from other donors' samples. Sequenced: naive CD4+ T cells from PBMCs. The sample's subset: CD45RA+ positively selected. The CDR3 here is CASKMQAGGPGEQFF. The CDR3 DNA reads TGTGCCAGCAAAATGCAAGCGGGAGGGCCGGGTGAGCAGTTCTTC.